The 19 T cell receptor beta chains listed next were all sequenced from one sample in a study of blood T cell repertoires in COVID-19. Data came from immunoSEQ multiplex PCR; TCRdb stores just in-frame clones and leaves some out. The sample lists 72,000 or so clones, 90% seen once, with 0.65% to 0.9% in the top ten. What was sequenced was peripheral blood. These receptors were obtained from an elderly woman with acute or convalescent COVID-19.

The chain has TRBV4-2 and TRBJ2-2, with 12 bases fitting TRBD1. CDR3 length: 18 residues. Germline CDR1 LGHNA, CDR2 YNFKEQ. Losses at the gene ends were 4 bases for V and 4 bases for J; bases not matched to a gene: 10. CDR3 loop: CASSLELWDRGRTGELFF. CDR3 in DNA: TGTGCCAGCAGCCTAGAACTATGGGACAGGGGGCGCACCGGGGAGCTGTTTTTT.

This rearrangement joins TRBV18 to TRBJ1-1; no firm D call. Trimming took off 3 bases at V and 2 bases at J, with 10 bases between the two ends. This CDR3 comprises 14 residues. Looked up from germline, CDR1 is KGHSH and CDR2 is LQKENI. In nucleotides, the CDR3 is TGTGCCAGCTCACCGGGGAGAGTAAACACTGAAGCTTTCTTT. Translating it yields CASSPGRVNTEAFF. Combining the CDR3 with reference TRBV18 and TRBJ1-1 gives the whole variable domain NAGVMQNPRHLVRRRGQEARLRCSPMKGHSHVYWYRQLPEEGLKFMVYLQKENIIDESGMPKERFSAEFPKEGPSILRIQQVVRGDSAAYFCASSPGRVNTEAFFGQGTRLTVV.

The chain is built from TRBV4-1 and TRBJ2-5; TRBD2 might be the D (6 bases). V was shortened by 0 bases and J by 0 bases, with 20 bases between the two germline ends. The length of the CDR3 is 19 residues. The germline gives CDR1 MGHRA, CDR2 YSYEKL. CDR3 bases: TGCGCCAGCAGCCAAGAGGGAGGCGGGGCATCCTTGTACCAAGAGACCCAGTACTTC. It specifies CASSQEGGGASLYQETQYF.

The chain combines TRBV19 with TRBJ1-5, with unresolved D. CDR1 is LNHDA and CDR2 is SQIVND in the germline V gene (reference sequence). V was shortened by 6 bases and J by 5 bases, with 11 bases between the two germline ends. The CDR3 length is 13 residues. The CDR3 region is CASSLYGDQPQHF. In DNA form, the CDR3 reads TGTGCCAGTAGCCTCTACGGGGATCAGCCCCAGCATTTT.

CDR3 nucleotides: TGCGCCAGCAGTGAGTTAATGGCCCCGGGACAGGGATCCGTTAACTATGGCTACACCTTC. Amino acid sequence: CASSELMAPGQGSVNYGYTF. The J gene is TRBJ1-2, the V gene TRBV10-1, with 9 nucleotides matching TRBD1. The CDR3 totals 20 residues. Trimming took 1 base from V and 1 from J; bases not matched to a gene: 16. Per the germline V gene, CDR1 is WNHNN and CDR2 is SYGVQD (reference sequence).

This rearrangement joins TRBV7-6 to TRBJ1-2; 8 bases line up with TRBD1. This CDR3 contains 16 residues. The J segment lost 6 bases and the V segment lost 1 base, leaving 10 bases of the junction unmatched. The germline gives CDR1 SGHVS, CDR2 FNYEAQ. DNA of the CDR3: TGTGCCAGCAGCTTAGTACTTACAGGGGGGGCGCATGGCTACACCTTC. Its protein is CASSLVLTGGAHGYTF.

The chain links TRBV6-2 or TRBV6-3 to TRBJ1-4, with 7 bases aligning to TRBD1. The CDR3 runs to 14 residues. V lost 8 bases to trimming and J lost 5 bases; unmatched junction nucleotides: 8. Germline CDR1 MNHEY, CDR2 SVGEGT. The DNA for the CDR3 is TGTGCCAGCCGCCCGGGACAGCTGAATGAAAAACTGTTTTTT. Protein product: CASRPGQLNEKLFF.

The CDR3 reads CASSLGGAEQFF. In DNA form, the CDR3 reads TGTGCCAGCAGCTTGGGGGGAGCTGAGCAGTTCTTC. The chain links TRBV5-6 to TRBJ2-1, with a possible D match to TRBD2 (5 bases). The CDR3 spans 12 residues. The ends were cut back, 0 bases at V and 9 bases at J, with 7 bases in the middle. Germline loops: CDR1 SGHDT, CDR2 YYEEEE.

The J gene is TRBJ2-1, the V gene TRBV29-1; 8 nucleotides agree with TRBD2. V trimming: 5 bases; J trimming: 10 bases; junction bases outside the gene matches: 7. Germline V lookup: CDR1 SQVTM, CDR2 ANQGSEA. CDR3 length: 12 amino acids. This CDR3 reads CSVNGLADEQFF. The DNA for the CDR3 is TGCAGCGTTAACGGACTAGCTGACGAGCAGTTCTTC.

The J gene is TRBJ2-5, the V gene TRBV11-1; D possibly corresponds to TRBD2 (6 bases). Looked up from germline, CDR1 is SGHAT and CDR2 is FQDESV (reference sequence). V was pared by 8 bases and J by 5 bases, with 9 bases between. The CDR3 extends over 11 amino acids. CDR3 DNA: TGTGCCAGCGGCCGGGGGGAGACCCAGTACTTC. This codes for CASGRGETQYF.

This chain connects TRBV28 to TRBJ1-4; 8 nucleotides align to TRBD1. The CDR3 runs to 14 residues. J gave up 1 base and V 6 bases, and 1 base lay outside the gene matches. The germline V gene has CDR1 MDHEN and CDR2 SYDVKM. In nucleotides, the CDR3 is TGTGCCAGCAGAACAGGGGGAACTAATGAAAAACTGTTTTTT. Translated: CASRTGGTNEKLFF.

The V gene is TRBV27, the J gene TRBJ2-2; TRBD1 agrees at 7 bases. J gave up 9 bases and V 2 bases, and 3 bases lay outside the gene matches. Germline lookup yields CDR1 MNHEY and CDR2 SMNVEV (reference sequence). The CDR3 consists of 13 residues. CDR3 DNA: TGTGCCAGCAGTTTAAGGGGGCGGAGGGAGCTGTTTTTT. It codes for CASSLRGRRELFF.

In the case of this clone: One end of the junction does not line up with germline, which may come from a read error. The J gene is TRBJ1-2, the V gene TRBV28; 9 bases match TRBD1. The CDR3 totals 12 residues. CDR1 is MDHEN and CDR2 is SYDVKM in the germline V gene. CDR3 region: CASRKVLGQGFF. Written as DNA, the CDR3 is TGTGCCAGCAGGAAGGTTTTGGGACAGGGTTTTTTC.

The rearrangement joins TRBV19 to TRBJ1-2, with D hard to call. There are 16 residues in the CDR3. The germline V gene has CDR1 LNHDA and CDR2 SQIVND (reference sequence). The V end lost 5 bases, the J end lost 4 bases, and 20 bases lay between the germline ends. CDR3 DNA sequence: TGTGCCAGTAGTGGACTCGGAAGCGCCATGGGCTATGGCTACACCTTC. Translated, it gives CASSGLGSAMGYGYTF.

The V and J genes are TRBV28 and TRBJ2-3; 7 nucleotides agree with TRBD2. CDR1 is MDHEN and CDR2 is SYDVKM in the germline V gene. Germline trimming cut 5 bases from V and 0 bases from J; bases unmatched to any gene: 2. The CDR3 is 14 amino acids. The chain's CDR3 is CASSISGSTDTQYF. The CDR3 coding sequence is TGTGCCAGCAGTATTAGCGGGAGCACAGATACGCAGTATTTT.

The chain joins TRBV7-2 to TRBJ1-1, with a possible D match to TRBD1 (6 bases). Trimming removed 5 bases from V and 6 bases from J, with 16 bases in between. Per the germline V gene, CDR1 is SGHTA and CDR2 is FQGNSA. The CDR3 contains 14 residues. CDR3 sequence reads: CASSRGHITAEAFF. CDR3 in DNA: TGTGCCAGCAGCCGGGGACACATAACAGCTGAAGCTTTCTTT.

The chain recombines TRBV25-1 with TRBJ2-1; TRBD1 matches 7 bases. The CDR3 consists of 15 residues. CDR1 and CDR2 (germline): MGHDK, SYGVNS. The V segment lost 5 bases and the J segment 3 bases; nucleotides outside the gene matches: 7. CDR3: CASSFDRASYNEQFF. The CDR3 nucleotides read TGTGCCAGCAGTTTTGACAGGGCCAGCTACAATGAGCAGTTCTTC.

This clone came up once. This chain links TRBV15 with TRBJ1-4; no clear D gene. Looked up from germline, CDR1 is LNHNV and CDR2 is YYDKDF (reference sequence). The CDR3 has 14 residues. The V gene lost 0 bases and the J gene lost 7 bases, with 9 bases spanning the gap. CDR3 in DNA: TGTGCCACCAGCAGAGATTGGGCACGTGAAAAACTGTTTTTT. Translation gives CATSRDWAREKLFF.

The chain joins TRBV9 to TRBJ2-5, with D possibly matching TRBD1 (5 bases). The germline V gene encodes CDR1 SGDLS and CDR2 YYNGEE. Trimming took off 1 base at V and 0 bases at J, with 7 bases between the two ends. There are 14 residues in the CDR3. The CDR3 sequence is CASSVTGNQETQYF. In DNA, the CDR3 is TGTGCCAGCAGCGTAACAGGAAACCAAGAGACCCAGTACTTC.